What follows describes a single T cell receptor beta chain. The antigen is not known. Germline trimming cut 7 bases from V and 11 bases from J; bases unmatched to any gene: 17. The germline V gene has CDR1 SGHRS and CDR2 YFSETQ. The CDR3 is 14 residues long. This specimen comes from a study of post-analysis software for immune sequencing data. Study-wide context: As for disease course, relapsing-remitting, secondary progressive and progressive-relapsing multiple sclerosis were all included. General study results and limits: TRBV5-6, TRBV5-1 and TRBV20-1 belonged to a set of roughly 5 TRBV segments that were more frequent in patients than controls.

The TCR beta cDNA libraries contained unique molecular identifiers. Yield was 500,000 to 600,000 cDNA molecules from approximately 0.91 to 9.4 million T cells. TCRdb fed the PCR reads into MiXCR, producing one record per CDR3 protein. The table has roughly 700,000 distinct CDR3 sequences, 25% to 30% seen once. V usage is TRBV5-1 and J usage is TRBJ2-5; 7 bases line up with TRBD1. The clonotype was recovered from a girl aged 5-17 years with multiple sclerosis. Sample: blood. The CDR3 coding sequence is TGCGCCAGCTATAACAGGGGCCACTACAATGAGCAGTACTTC. Amino acids: CASYNRGHYNEQYF.